The present entry profiles one T cell receptor beta chain with its context. V gave up 0 bases and J gave up 1 base, with 3 bases separating them. Germline loops: CDR1 KGHSH, CDR2 LQKENI. CDR3 length equals 13 residues. Repertoires were generated with immunoSEQ multiplex PCR, while TCRdb's copy carries only in-frame clones and drops some. The sample shows 150,000 to 200,000 clones, 65% to 85% of them seen only once. This record comes from a study of blood T cell repertoires in COVID-19. Study-level information: The United States, Italy and Spain were the sources of the acute and convalescent COVID-19 samples.

This TCR derives from a man between 60 and 75 years old with active or convalescent COVID-19. The chain has TRBV18 and TRBJ2-5; D is unresolved. The sequenced material came from peripheral blood. CDR3 loop: CASSPPSQETQYF. In nucleotides, the CDR3 is TGTGCCAGCTCACCACCCAGCCAAGAGACCCAGTACTTC. Full variable domain (outside the CDR3, taken from reference TRBV18 and TRBJ2-5): NAGVMQNPRHLVRRRGQEARLRCSPMKGHSHVYWYRQLPEEGLKFMVYLQKENIIDESGMPKERFSAEFPKEGPSILRIQQVVRGDSAAYFCASSPPSQETQYFGPGTRLLVL.